This is a list of T cell receptor beta chains from one sample in a study of blood T cell repertoires in COVID-19. Some clones are missing from TCRdb's copy, which holds only in-frame ones; the method was immunoSEQ multiplex PCR. Of about 210,000 clones in the sample, 80% were seen once. Specimen: peripheral blood. The receptor set was obtained from a human donor in a cohort sampled during active COVID-19. The CDR3 runs from the conserved cysteine through the conserved F or W. A D gene is named only where the DNA matches it firmly. Clone size is not always given. Where it is, it says once, few, many or a class for expanded clones.

J gene,D gene,clone size,V gene,CDR3 DNA,CDR3 protein
TRBJ2-7,-,once,TRBV5-6,TGTGCCAGCCATGGGTTCGGGAGCAGGACCTACGAGCAGTACTTC,CASHGFGSRTYEQYF
TRBJ2-7,-,-,TRBV5-1,TGCGCCAGCAGCTTGGTAACAGGGCGGTCCTACGAGCAGTACTTC,CASSLVTGRSYEQYF
TRBJ2-1,TRBD2,-,TRBV7-7,TGTGCTAGCAGCGACGGGGGGAACAATGAGCAGTTCTTC,CASSDGGNNEQFF
TRBJ2-7,TRBD1,-,TRBV6-5,TGTGCCAGCAGTTACGGGACAGGTTACGAGCAGTACTTC,CASSYGTGYEQYF
TRBJ1-2,TRBD1,few,TRBV5-1,TGCGCCAGCAGCTCTAGACAGGGTGACTATGGCTACACCTTC,CASSSRQGDYGYTF
TRBJ2-2,TRBD2,-,TRBV5-4,TGTGCCAGCAGCTCTCCGGGACTAGCGGGGGGTGGGGAGCTGTTTTTT,CASSSPGLAGGGELFF
TRBJ1-1,TRBD1,-,TRBV19,TGTGCCAGTACCCCGGACAGGGCGAGTACTGAAGCTTTCTTT,CASTPDRASTEAFF
TRBJ1-3,-,-,TRBV7-6,TGTGCCAGCAGCCCCCCGGGACTCGGAAACACCATATATTTT,CASSPPGLGNTIYF
TRBJ1-6,-,-,TRBV28,TGTGCCAGCAGCCCCGGGAGGATGGGTTCACCCCTCCACTTT,CASSPGRMGSPLHF
TRBJ1-1,-,-,TRBV11-1,TGTGCCAGCAGCTTCTCTAGGGGTTGGGACACTGAAGCTTTCTTT,CASSFSRGWDTEAFF
TRBJ2-3,TRBD2,-,TRBV11-2,TGTGCCAGCAGCTCCCTGACTAGCGGGGGCACAGATACGCAGTATTTT,CASSSLTSGGTDTQYF
TRBJ1-1,TRBD1,-,TRBV18,TGTGCCAGCTCACCAAACGGAGGACAGGGGGCAACCACTGAAGCTTTCTTT,CASSPNGGQGATTEAFF
TRBJ2-3,TRBD1,-,TRBV5-6,TGTGCCAGCAGCCTACGGACAGGACGCACAGATACGCAGTATTTT,CASSLRTGRTDTQYF
TRBJ2-3,TRBD1,once,TRBV9,TGTGCCAGCAACGGACAGGGAACAGATACGCAGTATTTT,CASNGQGTDTQYF
TRBJ1-4,-,-,TRBV27,TGTGCCAGCAGTTATCAGGGGCAAAATGAAAAACTGTTTTTT,CASSYQGQNEKLFF
TRBJ1-5,TRBD1,-,TRBV19,TGTGCCAGTCAAGACAGGGTCAATCAGCCCCAGCATTTT,CASQDRVNQPQHF
TRBJ1-1,-,-,TRBV19,TGTGCCAGTAGTATGACAGGGAACACTGAAGCTTTCTTT,CASSMTGNTEAFF
TRBJ2-1,-,-,TRBV5-1,TGCGTCTGCCGGGACTCTACGTTTAATGAGCAGTTCTTC,CVCRDSTFNEQFF
TRBJ2-7,-,-,TRBV6-6,TGTGCCAGCAGTTACGAAACATACGAGCAGTACTTC,CASSYETYEQYF
TRBJ2-3,-,-,TRBV5-6,TGTGCCAGCAGCTTGTTCGGTAAGACCTCGGCCAGGACAGATACGCAGTATTTT,CASSLFGKTSARTDTQYF
TRBJ1-5,-,-,TRBV28,TGTGCCAGCTCTAAGGAGAATCAGCCCCAGCATTTT,CASSKENQPQHF
TRBJ1-5,-,-,TRBV27,TGTGCCAGCAGTTTAGGGCAGGACAATCAGCCCCAGCATTTT,CASSLGQDNQPQHF
TRBJ1-6,TRBD1,-,TRBV7-2,TGTGCCAGCAGCTCCAGGGGGGCAGGGTCTAATTCACCCCTCCACTTT,CASSSRGAGSNSPLHF
TRBJ1-2,TRBD1,-,TRBV2,TGTGCCAGCAGTCGAGGGACAGGCGGTAACTATGGCTACACCTTC,CASSRGTGGNYGYTF
TRBJ1-6,-,-,TRBV28,TGTGCCAGCAGTTTAGGTCGGAGCTCACCCCTCCACTTT,CASSLGRSSPLHF
TRBJ2-7,-,-,TRBV5-1,TGCGCCAGCAGCAACGACGGGACATCGAGCTCCTACGAGCAGTACTTC,CASSNDGTSSSYEQYF
TRBJ1-1,TRBD1,-,TRBV19,TGTGCCAGTAGTACCGGACAGGCTGGCGAAGCTTTCTTT,CASSTGQAGEAFF
TRBJ1-3,-,-,TRBV5-1,TGCGCCAGCAGCTTGGGCGGACAGTTTAAGGACACCATATATTTT,CASSLGGQFKDTIYF
TRBJ2-5,TRBD2,-,TRBV7-2,TGTGCCAGCAGCTTCCTCGTCAGCGGGACAGAGACCCAGTACTTC,CASSFLVSGTETQYF
TRBJ1-5,-,-,TRBV20-1,TGCAGTGCTGCGGACAATCAGCCCCAGCATTTT,CSAADNQPQHF
TRBJ2-1,TRBD2,-,TRBV10-3,TGTGCCATCAAGCGGGAGACTGAGCAGTTCTTC,CAIKRETEQFF
TRBJ1-2,TRBD1,-,TRBV30,TGTGCCTGGGGCCCAGGGGGGAACTATGGCTACACCTTC,CAWGPGGNYGYTF
TRBJ2-2,-,-,TRBV28,TGTGCCAGCCTCCAGTTCACCGGGGAGCTGTTTTTT,CASLQFTGELFF
TRBJ1-4,-,few,TRBV6-2/TRBV6-3,TGTGCCAGCAGTTGGAGTGTTACGCGGTATAATGAAAAACTGTTTTTT,CASSWSVTRYNEKLFF
TRBJ1-4,-,-,TRBV2,TGTGCCAGCATGACGGGGGCGGGGGTTGAAAAACTGTTTTTT,CASMTGAGVEKLFF
TRBJ1-1,TRBD1,few,TRBV6-1,TGTGCCAGCAGTGGACACAAGATGACAGGGGTCACTGAAGCTTTCTTT,CASSGHKMTGVTEAFF
TRBJ2-5,TRBD1,-,TRBV13,TGTGCCAGCAGCCTGGACAGGCAAGAGACCCAGTACTTC,CASSLDRQETQYF
TRBJ1-2,TRBD1,-,TRBV5-1,TGCGCCAGCAGCTCGTTACAGGGGGACTATGGCTACACCTTC,CASSSLQGDYGYTF
TRBJ1-1,TRBD1,-,TRBV5-1,TGCGCCAGCAGCACGGGACAGGGATCCCTCACTGAAGCTTTCTTT,CASSTGQGSLTEAFF
TRBJ2-5,TRBD2,-,TRBV6-1,TGTGCCAGCAGTGAAGCGGTGAGGACTAGGCCGGGAAACTTC,CASSEAVRTRPGNF
TRBJ2-1,-,few,TRBV14,TGTGCCAGCAGCCAATGGAATAGCTATGAGCAGTTCTTC,CASSQWNSYEQFF